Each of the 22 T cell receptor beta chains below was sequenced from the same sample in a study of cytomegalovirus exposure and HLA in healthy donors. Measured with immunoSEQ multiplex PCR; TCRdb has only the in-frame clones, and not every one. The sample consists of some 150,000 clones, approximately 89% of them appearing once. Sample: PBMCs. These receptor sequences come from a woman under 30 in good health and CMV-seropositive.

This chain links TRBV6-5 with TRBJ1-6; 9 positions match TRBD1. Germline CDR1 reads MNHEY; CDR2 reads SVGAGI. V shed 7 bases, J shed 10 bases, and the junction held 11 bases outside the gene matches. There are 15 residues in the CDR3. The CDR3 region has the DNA TGTGCCAGCACACCGGGACAGGGAATAAGCTCACCCCTCCACTTT. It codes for CASTPGQGISSPLHF.

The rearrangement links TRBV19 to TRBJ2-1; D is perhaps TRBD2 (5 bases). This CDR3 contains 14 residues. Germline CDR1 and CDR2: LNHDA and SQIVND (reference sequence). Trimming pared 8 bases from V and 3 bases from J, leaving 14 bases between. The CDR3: CASYGGLFYNEQFF. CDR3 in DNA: TGTGCCAGTTACGGCGGGCTTTTCTACAATGAGCAGTTCTTC.

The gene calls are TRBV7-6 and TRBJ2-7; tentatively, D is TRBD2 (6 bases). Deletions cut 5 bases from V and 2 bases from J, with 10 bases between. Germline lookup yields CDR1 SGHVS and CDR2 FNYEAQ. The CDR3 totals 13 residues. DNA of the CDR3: TGTGCCAGCAGCCCGGGGGAGGCCTACGAGCAGTACTTC. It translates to CASSPGEAYEQYF.

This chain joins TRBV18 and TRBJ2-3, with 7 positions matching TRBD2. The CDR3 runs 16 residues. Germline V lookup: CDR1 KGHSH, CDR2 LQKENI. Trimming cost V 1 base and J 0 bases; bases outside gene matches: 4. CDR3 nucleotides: TGTGCCAGCTCACCACTCGCGGGAGTCAGCACAGATACGCAGTATTTT. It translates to CASSPLAGVSTDTQYF.

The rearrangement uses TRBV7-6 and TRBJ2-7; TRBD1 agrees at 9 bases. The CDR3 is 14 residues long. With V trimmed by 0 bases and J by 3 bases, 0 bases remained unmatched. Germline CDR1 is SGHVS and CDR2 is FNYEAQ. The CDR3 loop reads CASSLAGQGYEQYF. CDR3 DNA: TGTGCCAGCAGCTTAGCGGGACAGGGCTACGAGCAGTACTTC.

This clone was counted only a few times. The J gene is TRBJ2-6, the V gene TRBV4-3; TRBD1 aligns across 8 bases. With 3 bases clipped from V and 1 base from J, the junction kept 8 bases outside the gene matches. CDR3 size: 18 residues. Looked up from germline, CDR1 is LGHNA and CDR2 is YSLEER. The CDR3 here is CASSHKPGGESGANVLTF. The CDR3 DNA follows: TGCGCCAGCAGCCACAAGCCAGGGGGCGAGTCTGGGGCCAACGTCCTGACTTTC.

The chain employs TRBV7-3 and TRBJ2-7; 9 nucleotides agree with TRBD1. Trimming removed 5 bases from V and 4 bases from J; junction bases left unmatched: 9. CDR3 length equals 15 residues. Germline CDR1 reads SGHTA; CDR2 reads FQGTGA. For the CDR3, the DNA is TGTGCCAGCAGCCCCTACGGACAGGGGCTATACGAGCAGTACTTC. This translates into CASSPYGQGLYEQYF.

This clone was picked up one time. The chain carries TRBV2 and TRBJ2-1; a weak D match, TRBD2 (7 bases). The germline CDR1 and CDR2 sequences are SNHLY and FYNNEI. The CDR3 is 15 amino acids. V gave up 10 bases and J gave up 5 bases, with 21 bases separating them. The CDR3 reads CATVGSRGAHNEQFF. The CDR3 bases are TGTGCCACCGTGGGATCACGGGGGGCCCACAATGAGCAGTTCTTC.

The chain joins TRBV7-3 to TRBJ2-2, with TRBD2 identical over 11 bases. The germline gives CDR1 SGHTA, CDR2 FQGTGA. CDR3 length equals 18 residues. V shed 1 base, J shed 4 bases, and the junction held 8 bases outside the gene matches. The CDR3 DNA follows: TGTGCCAGCAGCTTAAAAGGCCTAGCGGGGGGAATCACCGGGGAGCTGTTTTTT. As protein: CASSLKGLAGGITGELFF.

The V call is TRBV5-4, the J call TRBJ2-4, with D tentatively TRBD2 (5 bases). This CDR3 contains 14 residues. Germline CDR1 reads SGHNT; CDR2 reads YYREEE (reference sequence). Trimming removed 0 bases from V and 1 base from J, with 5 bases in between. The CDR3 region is CASSLGGAKNIQYF. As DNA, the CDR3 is TGTGCCAGCAGCTTGGGAGGGGCCAAAAACATTCAGTACTTC.

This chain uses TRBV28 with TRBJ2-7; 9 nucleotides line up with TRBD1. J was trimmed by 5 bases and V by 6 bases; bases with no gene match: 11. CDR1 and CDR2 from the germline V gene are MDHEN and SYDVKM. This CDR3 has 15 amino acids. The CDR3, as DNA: TGTGCCAGCAGGCACTCGGGACAGGGTGTCCACGAGCAGTACTTC. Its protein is CASRHSGQGVHEQYF.

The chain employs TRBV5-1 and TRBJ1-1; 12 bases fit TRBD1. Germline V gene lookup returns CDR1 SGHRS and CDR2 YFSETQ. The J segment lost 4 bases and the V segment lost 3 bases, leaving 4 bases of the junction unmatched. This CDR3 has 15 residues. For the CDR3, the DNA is TGCGCCAGCAGCTACTGGGACAGGGGGCTCACTGAAGCTTTCTTT. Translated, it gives CASSYWDRGLTEAFF.

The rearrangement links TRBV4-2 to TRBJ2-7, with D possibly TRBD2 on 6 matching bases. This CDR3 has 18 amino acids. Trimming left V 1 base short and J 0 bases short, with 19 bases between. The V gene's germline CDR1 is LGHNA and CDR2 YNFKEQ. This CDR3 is CASSQVPLQTRFSYEQYF. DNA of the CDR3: TGTGCCAGCAGCCAAGTTCCCCTTCAGACTAGATTCTCCTACGAGCAGTACTTC.

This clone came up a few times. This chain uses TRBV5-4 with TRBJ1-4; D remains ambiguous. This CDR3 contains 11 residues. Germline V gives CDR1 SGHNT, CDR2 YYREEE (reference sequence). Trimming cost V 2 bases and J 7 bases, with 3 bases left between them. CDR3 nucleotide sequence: TGTGCCAGCAGCTTCGGTGAAAAACTGTTTTTT. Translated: CASSFGEKLFF.

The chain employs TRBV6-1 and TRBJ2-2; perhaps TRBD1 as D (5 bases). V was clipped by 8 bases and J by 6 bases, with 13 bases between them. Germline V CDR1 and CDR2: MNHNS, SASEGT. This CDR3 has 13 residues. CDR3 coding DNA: TGTGCCAGCCGCGTACAGGTTCCCGGGGAGCTGTTTTTT. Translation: CASRVQVPGELFF.

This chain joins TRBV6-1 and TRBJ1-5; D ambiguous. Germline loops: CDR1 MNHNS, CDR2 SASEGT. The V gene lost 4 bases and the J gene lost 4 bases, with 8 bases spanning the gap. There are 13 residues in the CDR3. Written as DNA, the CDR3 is TGTGCCAGCAGTGCGGAGCTAAATCAGCCCCAGCATTTT. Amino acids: CASSAELNQPQHF.

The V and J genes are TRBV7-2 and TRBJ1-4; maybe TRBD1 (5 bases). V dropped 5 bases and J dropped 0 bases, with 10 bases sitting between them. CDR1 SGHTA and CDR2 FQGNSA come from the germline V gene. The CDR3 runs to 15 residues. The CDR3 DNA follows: TGTGCCAGCAGCCCCTTAGGGGCAACTAATGAAAAACTGTTTTTT. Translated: CASSPLGATNEKLFF.

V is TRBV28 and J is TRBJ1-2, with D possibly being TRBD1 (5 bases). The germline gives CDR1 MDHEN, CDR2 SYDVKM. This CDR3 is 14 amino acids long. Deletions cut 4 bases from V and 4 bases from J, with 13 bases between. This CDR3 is CASSSAQGSYGYTF. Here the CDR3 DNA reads TGTGCCAGCAGTTCCGCCCAGGGATCCTATGGCTACACCTTC.

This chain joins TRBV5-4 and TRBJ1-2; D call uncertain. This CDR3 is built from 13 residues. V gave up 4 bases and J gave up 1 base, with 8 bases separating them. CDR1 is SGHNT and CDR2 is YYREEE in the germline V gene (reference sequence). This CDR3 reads CASSLTDNYGYTF. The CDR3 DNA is TGTGCCAGCAGCCTTACAGATAACTATGGCTACACCTTC.

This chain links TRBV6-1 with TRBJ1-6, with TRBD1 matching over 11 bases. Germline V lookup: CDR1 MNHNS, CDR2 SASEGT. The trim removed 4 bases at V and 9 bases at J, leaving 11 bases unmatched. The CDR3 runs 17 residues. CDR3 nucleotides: TGTGCCAGCAGTGTATCCGGGACAGGGGGTCTAGGTTCACCCCTCCACTTT. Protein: CASSVSGTGGLGSPLHF.

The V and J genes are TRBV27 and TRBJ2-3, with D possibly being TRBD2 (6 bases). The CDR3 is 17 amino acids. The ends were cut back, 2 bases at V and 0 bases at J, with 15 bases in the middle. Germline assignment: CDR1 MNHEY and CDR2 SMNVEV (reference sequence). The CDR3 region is CASSLLFGGPSTDTQYF. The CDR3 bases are TGTGCCAGCAGTTTACTCTTCGGGGGACCTAGCACAGATACGCAGTATTTT.

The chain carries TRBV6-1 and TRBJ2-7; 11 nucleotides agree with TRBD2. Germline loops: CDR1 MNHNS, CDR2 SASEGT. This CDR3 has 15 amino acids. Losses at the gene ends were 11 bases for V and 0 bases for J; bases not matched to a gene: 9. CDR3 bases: TGTGCCTCCTATAGCGGGGGGGCTCTCTCCTACGAGCAGTACTTC. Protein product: CASYSGGALSYEQYF.